Listed below are T cell receptor beta chains from one sample, sequenced in a study of cytomegalovirus exposure and HLA in healthy donors. The assay was immunoSEQ multiplex PCR, and TCRdb's table has in-frame clones only and misses some. The sample lists more than 150,000 clones, around 78% occurring once. Specimen: PBMCs. The receptors here all came from a man aged 18 to 29 in good health and CMV-seronegative. Each CDR3 is given with its conserved first and last residue. Fields, in order: clone size, V gene, J gene, D gene, CDR3 protein, CDR3 DNA. A D gene is named only where the DNA matches it firmly. Clone size appears in some rows only: once, few, many, or a class for an expanded clone.

abundance: few
v_gene: TRBV28
j_gene: TRBJ2-1
d_gene: TRBD2
CDR3aa: CASIRLAGVHEQFF
CDR3nt: TGTGCCAGCATTAGACTAGCGGGGGTTCACGAGCAGTTCTTC

abundance: once
v_gene: TRBV4-1
j_gene: TRBJ2-7
d_gene: NA
CDR3aa: CASSYGGGQYF
CDR3nt: TGCGCCAGCAGCTACGGGGGTGGGCAGTACTTC

abundance: NA
v_gene: TRBV6-4
j_gene: TRBJ1-2
d_gene: TRBD1
CDR3aa: CASSPTGGYGYTF
CDR3nt: TGTGCCAGCAGTCCTACAGGGGGGTATGGCTACACCTTC

abundance: NA
v_gene: TRBV9
j_gene: TRBJ2-7
d_gene: NA
CDR3aa: CASSSSYEQYF
CDR3nt: TGTGCCAGCAGCTCATCCTACGAGCAGTACTTC

abundance: NA
v_gene: TRBV5-1
j_gene: TRBJ2-5
d_gene: TRBD2
CDR3aa: CASSPLGGRGETQYF
CDR3nt: TGCGCCAGCAGCCCCCTGGGAGGGAGGGGAGAGACCCAGTACTTC

abundance: NA
v_gene: TRBV7-8
j_gene: TRBJ2-7
d_gene: TRBD2
CDR3aa: CASRFSGSDEQYF
CDR3nt: TGTGCCAGCAGATTTAGCGGGAGTGACGAGCAGTACTTC

abundance: NA
v_gene: TRBV7-8
j_gene: TRBJ2-1
d_gene: TRBD2
CDR3aa: CASSVTSREQFF
CDR3nt: TGTGCCAGCAGCGTGACTAGCCGAGAGCAGTTCTTC

abundance: NA
v_gene: TRBV5-1
j_gene: TRBJ2-1
d_gene: NA
CDR3aa: CASSLDQALNEQFF
CDR3nt: TGCGCCAGCAGCTTGGACCAAGCGCTCAATGAGCAGTTCTTC

abundance: NA
v_gene: TRBV6-1
j_gene: TRBJ2-7
d_gene: NA
CDR3aa: CASSLSSYEQYF
CDR3nt: TGTGCCAGCAGTCTGAGCTCCTACGAGCAGTACTTC

abundance: NA
v_gene: TRBV9
j_gene: TRBJ2-5
d_gene: TRBD2
CDR3aa: CASSASERGRQETQYF
CDR3nt: TGTGCCAGCAGCGCCTCGGAGCGGGGGCGACAAGAGACCCAGTACTTC

abundance: NA
v_gene: TRBV19
j_gene: TRBJ2-3
d_gene: TRBD2
CDR3aa: CASSPPSGGIGTDTQYF
CDR3nt: TGTGCCAGTAGTCCGCCTAGCGGGGGGATAGGTACAGATACGCAGTATTTT

abundance: NA
v_gene: TRBV28
j_gene: TRBJ2-7
d_gene: NA
CDR3aa: CASTPQGPYEQYF
CDR3nt: TGTGCCAGCACCCCCCAGGGTCCCTACGAGCAGTACTTC